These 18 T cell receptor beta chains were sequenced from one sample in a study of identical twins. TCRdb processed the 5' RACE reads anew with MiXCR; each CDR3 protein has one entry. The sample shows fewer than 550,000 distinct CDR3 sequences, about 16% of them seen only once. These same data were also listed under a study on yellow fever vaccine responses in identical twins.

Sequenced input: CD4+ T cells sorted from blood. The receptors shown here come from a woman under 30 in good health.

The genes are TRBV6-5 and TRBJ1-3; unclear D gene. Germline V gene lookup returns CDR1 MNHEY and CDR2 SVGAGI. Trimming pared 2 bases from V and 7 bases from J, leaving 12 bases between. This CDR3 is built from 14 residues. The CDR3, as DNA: TGTGCCAGCAGTTACGACCCTTCGCTGAACACCATATATTTT. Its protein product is CASSYDPSLNTIYF.

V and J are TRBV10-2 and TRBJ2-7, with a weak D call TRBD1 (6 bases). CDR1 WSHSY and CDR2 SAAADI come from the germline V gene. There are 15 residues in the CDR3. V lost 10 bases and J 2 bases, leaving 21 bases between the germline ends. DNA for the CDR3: TGCGCCACCGTAAGCCAACAGGGCCCACCCTACGAGCAGTACGTC. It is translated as CATVSQQGPPYEQYV.

CDR3 sequence (DNA): TGTGCCAGCAGGCAAGCGCGTGCCGAAGATACGCAGTATTTT. This encodes CASRQARAEDTQYF. The chain recombines TRBV28 with TRBJ2-3; the D is unclear. The V gene lost 6 bases and the J gene lost 5 bases, with 15 bases spanning the gap. The CDR3 has 14 residues. Germline V CDR1 and CDR2: MDHEN, SYDVKM.

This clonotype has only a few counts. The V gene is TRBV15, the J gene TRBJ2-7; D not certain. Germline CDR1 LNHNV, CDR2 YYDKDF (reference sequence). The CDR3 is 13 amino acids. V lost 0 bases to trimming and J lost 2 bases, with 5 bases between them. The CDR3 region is CATSRDVAYEQYF. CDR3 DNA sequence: TGTGCCACCAGCAGAGATGTAGCCTACGAGCAGTACTTC.

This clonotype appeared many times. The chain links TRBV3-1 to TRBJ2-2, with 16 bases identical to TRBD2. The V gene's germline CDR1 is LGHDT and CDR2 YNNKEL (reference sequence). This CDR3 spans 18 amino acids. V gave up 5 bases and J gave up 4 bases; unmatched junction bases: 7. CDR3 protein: CASSLGLAGGPGTGELFF. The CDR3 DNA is TGTGCCAGCAGCTTGGGACTAGCGGGAGGGCCAGGCACCGGGGAGCTGTTTTTT.

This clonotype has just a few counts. The CDR3 protein is CASRIRTSGSNEQFF. The CDR3 coding sequence is TGTGCCAGCAGGATAAGGACTAGCGGGTCCAATGAGCAGTTCTTC. The chain uses TRBV6-1 and TRBJ2-1; 11 bases match TRBD2. The CDR3 extends over 15 amino acids. Germline values: CDR1 MNHNS, CDR2 SASEGT. V shed 6 bases, J shed 6 bases, and the junction held 7 bases outside the gene matches.

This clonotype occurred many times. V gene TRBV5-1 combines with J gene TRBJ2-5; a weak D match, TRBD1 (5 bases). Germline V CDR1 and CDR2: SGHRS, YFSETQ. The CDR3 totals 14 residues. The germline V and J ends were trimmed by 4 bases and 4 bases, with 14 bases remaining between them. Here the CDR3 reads CASSPSGARETQYF. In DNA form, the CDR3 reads TGCGCCAGCAGCCCGAGTGGGGCCAGAGAGACCCAGTACTTC.

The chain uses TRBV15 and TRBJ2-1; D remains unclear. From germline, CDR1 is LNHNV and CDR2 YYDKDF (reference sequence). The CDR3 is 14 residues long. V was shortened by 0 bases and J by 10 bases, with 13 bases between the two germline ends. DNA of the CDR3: TGTGCCACCAGCAGAGAATGGGGATTCCAAGAGCAGTTCTTC. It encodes CATSREWGFQEQFF.

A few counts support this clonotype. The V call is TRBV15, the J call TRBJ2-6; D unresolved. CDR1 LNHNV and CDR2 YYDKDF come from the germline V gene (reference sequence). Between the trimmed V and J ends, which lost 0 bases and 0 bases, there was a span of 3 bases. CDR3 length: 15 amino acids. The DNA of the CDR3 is TGTGCCACCAGCAGAGATCCCTCTGGGGCCAACGTCCTGACTTTC. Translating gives CATSRDPSGANVLTF.

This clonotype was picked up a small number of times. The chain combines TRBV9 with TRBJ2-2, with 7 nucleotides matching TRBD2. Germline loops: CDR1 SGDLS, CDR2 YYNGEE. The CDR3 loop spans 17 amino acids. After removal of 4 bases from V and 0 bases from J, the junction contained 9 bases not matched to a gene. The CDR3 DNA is TGTGCCAGCAGCTGGGGCGGGGGTTACACGAACACCGGGGAGCTGTTTTTT. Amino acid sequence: CASSWGGGYTNTGELFF.

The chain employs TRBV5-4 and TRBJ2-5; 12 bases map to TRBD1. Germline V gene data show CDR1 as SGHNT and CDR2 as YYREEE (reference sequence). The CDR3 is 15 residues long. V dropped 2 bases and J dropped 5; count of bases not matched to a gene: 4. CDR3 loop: CASSFGGTGGETQYF. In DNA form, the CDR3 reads TGTGCCAGCAGCTTTGGAGGGACAGGGGGCGAGACCCAGTACTTC.

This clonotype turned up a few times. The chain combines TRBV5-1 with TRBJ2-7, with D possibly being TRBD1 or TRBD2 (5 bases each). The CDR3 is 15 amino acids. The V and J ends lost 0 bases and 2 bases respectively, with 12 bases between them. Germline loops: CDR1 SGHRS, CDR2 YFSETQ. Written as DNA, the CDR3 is TGCGCCAGCAGCTTGGGGGGGAGCCCTACCTACGAGCAGTACTTC. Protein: CASSLGGSPTYEQYF.

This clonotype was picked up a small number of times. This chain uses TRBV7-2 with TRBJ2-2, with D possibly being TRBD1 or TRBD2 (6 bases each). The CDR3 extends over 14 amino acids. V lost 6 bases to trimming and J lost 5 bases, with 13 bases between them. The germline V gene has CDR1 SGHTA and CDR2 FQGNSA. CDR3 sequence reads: CASSGGGKTGELFF. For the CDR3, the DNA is TGTGCCAGCAGTGGGGGCGGGAAGACCGGGGAGCTGTTTTTT.

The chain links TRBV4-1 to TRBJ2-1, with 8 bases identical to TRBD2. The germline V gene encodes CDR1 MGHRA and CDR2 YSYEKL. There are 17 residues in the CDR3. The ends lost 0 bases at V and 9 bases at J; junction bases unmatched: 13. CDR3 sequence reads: CASSQDGQTSVPREQFF. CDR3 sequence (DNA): TGCGCCAGCAGCCAAGATGGTCAGACTAGCGTGCCCCGTGAGCAGTTCTTC.

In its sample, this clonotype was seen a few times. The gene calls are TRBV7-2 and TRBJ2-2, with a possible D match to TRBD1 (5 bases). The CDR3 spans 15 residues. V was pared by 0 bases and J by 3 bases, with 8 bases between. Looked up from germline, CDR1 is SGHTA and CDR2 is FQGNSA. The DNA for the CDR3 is TGTGCCAGCAGCTTAGCGGGGCAGCACACCGGGGAGCTGTTTTTT. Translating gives CASSLAGQHTGELFF.

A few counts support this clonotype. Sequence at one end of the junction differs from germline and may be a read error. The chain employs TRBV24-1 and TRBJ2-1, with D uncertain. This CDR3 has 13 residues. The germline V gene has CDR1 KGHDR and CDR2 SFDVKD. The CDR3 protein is CATSDAIRNLEIF. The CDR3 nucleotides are TGTGCCACCAGTGATGCGATACGAAATTTGGAAATTTTC.

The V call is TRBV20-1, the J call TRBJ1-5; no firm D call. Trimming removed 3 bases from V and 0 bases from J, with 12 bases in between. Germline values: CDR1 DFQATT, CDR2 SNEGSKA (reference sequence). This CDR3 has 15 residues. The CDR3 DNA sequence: TGCAGTGCTAGGGGCCAGCCCTATAGCAATCAGCCCCAGCATTTT. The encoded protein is CSARGQPYSNQPQHF.

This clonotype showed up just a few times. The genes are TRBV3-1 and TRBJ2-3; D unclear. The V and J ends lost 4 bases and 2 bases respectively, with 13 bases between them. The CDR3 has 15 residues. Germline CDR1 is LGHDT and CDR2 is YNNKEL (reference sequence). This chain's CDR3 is CASSRGGLHTDTQYF. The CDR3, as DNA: TGTGCCAGCAGCCGCGGTGGGCTCCACACAGATACGCAGTATTTT.